A selection of T cell receptor beta chains follows, all from one sample in a study of T cell repertoires in cytomegalovirus infection. Their recognized antigens are unknown. TCRdb reprocessed the reads with MiXCR, giving one entry per CDR3 protein. Of approximately 220,000 distinct CDR3 sequences listed, 35% to 40% are singletons. Here the sequenced sample was CD8+ T cells from cultured PBMCs, taken from culture after CMV antigen stimulation. These receptors were taken from a human donor in good health (CMV status not recorded). Some clones in this sample may be carry-over from other donors' samples. The CDR3 runs from the conserved cysteine through the conserved F or W. A D gene is named only where the DNA matches it firmly.

J: TRBJ1-5
V: TRBV6-6
D: -
CDR3: CASSYLPSDSNQPQHF

J: TRBJ2-5
V: TRBV20-1
D: -
CDR3: CSAVGQEQTQYF

J: TRBJ2-1
V: TRBV7-9
D: TRBD1
CDR3: CASSFRTGSSYNEQFF

J: TRBJ2-1
V: TRBV7-9
D: TRBD1
CDR3: CASSPGTGGSYNEQFF

J: TRBJ2-5
V: TRBV12-3/TRBV12-4
D: -
CDR3: CASSQGLLQETQYF

J: TRBJ2-3
V: TRBV7-6
D: TRBD1
CDR3: CASSYETGTVTDTQYF

J: TRBJ2-3
V: TRBV7-8
D: TRBD2
CDR3: CASSFSGLTDTQYF

J: TRBJ1-5
V: TRBV7-2
D: -
CDR3: CASSSRGRGGNQPQHF

J: TRBJ1-5
V: TRBV19
D: -
CDR3: CASSRGRGRSGQPQHF

J: TRBJ1-2
V: TRBV7-9
D: TRBD1
CDR3: CASSFTDRASGYTF

J: TRBJ1-3
V: TRBV7-8
D: -
CDR3: CASSLEGRGDFSGNTIYF

J: TRBJ2-5
V: TRBV7-9
D: -
CDR3: CASSQPPDTENRQETQYF

J: TRBJ2-7
V: TRBV7-9
D: TRBD1
CDR3: CASSLAPPRTDRGHYEQYF

J: TRBJ2-7
V: TRBV7-8
D: TRBD2
CDR3: CASSQGLAGGTTYEQYF

J: TRBJ1-5
V: TRBV11-2
D: -
CDR3: CASSLDQRSQPQHF